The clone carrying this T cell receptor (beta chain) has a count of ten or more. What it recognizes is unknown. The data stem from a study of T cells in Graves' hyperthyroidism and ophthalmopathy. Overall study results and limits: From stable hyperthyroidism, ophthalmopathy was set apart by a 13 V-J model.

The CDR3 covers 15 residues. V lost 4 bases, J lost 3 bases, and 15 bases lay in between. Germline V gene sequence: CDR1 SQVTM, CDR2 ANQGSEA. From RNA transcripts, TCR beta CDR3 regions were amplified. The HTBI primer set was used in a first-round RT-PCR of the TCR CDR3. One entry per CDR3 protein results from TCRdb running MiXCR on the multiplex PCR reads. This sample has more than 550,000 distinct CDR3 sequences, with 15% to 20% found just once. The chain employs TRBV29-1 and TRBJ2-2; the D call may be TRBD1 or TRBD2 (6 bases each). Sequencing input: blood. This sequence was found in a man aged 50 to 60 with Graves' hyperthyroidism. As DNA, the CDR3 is TGCAGCGTTGTCGGGGGCCCCGGGGACACCGGGGAGCTGTTTTTT. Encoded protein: CSVVGGPGDTGELFF.